One and the same sample provided the 14 T cell receptor beta chains below, sequenced in a study of T cell responses to AZD1222 COVID-19 vaccine. Sequenced by immunoSEQ multiplex PCR; TCRdb stores in-frame clones only, minus some. In the table there are roughly 90,000 clones, approximately 86% of which are singletons. Material: peripheral blood, obtained on day 0 of AZD1222 vaccination. The source is an adult in good health.

The DNA of the CDR3 is TGTGCCAGTAAAGGCTTAGGGGGCTCGAGCTCCTATAATTCACCCCTCCACTTT. It codes for CASKGLGGSSSYNSPLHF. The J gene is TRBJ1-6, the V gene TRBV19, with 7 bases fitting TRBD1. The V gene end was trimmed by 7 bases and the J gene end by 0 bases; junction bases not matched to a gene: 12. The CDR3 is 18 residues long. Germline V CDR1 and CDR2: LNHDA, SQIVND (reference sequence).

This clone was counted between two and nine times. The J gene is TRBJ1-4, the V gene TRBV7-9; possibly TRBD1 for D (5 bases). The germline V gene has CDR1 SEHNR and CDR2 FQNEAQ (reference sequence). Between the trimmed V and J ends, which lost 1 base and 8 bases, there was a span of 14 bases. This CDR3 has 15 residues. In nucleotides, the CDR3 is TGTGCCAGCAGCTTAGGGGGGAGGTACACGGAAAAACTGTTTTTT. This sequence encodes CASSLGGRYTEKLFF.

The rearrangement uses TRBV19 and TRBJ1-3; maybe TRBD1 (6 bases). The CDR3 consists of 15 residues. Trimming left V 5 bases short and J 0 bases short, with 11 bases between. Germline loops: CDR1 LNHDA, CDR2 SQIVND (reference sequence). CDR3 sequence reads: CASSDQGYSGNTIYF. DNA for the CDR3: TGTGCCAGTAGTGATCAGGGGTACTCTGGAAACACCATATATTTT.

The V call is TRBV6-1, the J call TRBJ1-2; D call uncertain. The V gene lost 2 bases and the J gene lost 6 bases, with 10 bases spanning the gap. Looked up from germline, CDR1 is MNHNS and CDR2 is SASEGT. This CDR3 is 13 amino acids long. The CDR3 DNA is TGTGCCAGCAGTGAATTACATGGGGATGGCTACACCTTC. Its translation: CASSELHGDGYTF.

This clone was counted a single time. J is TRBJ2-7 and V is TRBV18; maybe TRBD1 (6 bases). CDR3 size: 14 residues. CDR1 is KGHSH, CDR2 LQKENI, per germline. V was pared by 0 bases and J by 4 bases, with 10 bases between. In nucleotides, the CDR3 is TGTGCCAGCTCACCACCTTCAGGGGTGTACGAGCAGTACTTC. The encoded protein is CASSPPSGVYEQYF. Looking up the rest from reference TRBV18 and TRBJ2-7 gives the full variable domain: NAGVMQNPRHLVRRRGQEARLRCSPMKGHSHVYWYRQLPEEGLKFMVYLQKENIIDESGMPKERFSAEFPKEGPSILRIQQVVRGDSAAYFCASSPPSGVYEQYFGPGTRLTVT.

This clone showed up just once. The chain employs TRBV6-2 or TRBV6-3 and TRBJ2-5; TRBD1 is a possible D gene (6 bases). Deletions cut 5 bases from V and 4 bases from J, with 11 bases between. The V gene's germline CDR1 is MNHEY and CDR2 SVGEGT. The CDR3 length is 13 residues. The CDR3 nucleotides read TGTGCCAGCAGTCCCCGCAGGGGAGAGACCCAGTACTTC. Protein: CASSPRRGETQYF.

The gene calls are TRBV25-1 and TRBJ2-1; 12 bases align to TRBD2. V lost 9 bases and J lost 7; bases outside the gene matches: 7. Germline V lookup: CDR1 MGHDK, CDR2 SYGVNS. The CDR3 sequence is 14 residues long. CDR3 sequence reads: CARETSGRENEQFF. The CDR3 bases are TGTGCCAGAGAGACTAGCGGGAGAGAGAATGAGCAGTTCTTC.

This clone was counted once. V gene TRBV7-9 combines with J gene TRBJ1-1; D may be TRBD1 (5 bases). V dropped 5 bases and J dropped 5 bases, with 15 bases sitting between them. CDR1 and CDR2 from the germline V gene are SEHNR and FQNEAQ (reference sequence). The CDR3 consists of 14 residues. The CDR3 here is CASSGFRGRTEAFF. The DNA for the CDR3 is TGTGCCAGCAGCGGGTTCCGGGGGAGAACTGAAGCTTTCTTT.

The chain has TRBV25-1 and TRBJ1-2; D is ambiguous. Germline V gene data show CDR1 as MGHDK and CDR2 as SYGVNS. The germline V and J ends were trimmed by 6 bases and 1 base, with 15 bases remaining between them. The CDR3 loop spans 15 amino acids. CDR3 sequence (DNA): TGTGCCAGCAGCCCGCCTCCCCCAAGTAACTATGGCTACACCTTC. This codes for CASSPPPPSNYGYTF.

The rearrangement uses TRBV7-9 and TRBJ1-6; D may be TRBD1 (5 bases). V was cut by 2 bases and J by 10 bases, with 9 bases left in between. This CDR3 comprises 13 residues. Germline CDR1 is SEHNR and CDR2 is FQNEAQ (reference sequence). The CDR3: CASSLLDSSPLHF. CDR3 in DNA: TGTGCCAGCAGCTTACTAGACAGCTCACCCCTCCACTTT.

The chain's CDR3 is CASSMTGGRNEQYF. CDR3 DNA sequence: TGTGCCAGCAGCATGACAGGGGGCCGGAACGAGCAGTACTTC. The chain is built from TRBV7-2 and TRBJ2-7, with 10 nucleotides matching TRBD1. J was trimmed by 5 bases and V by 5 bases; bases with no gene match: 6. This CDR3 region has 14 residues. Germline loops: CDR1 SGHTA, CDR2 FQGNSA.

The chain recombines TRBV3-1 (or the pseudogene TRBV3-2) with TRBJ2-5; D is unclear. Germline V gene sequence: CDR1 LGHDT, CDR2 YNNKEL (reference sequence). Trimming removed 0 bases at V and 2 bases at J, with 13 bases between. The CDR3 is 16 residues long. The CDR3 DNA is TGTGCCAGCAGCCAAGAAGAAACCTGGAAGCAAGAGACCCAGTACTTC. This encodes CASSQEETWKQETQYF.

This clone was detected only a few times. The rearrangement joins TRBV19 to TRBJ1-4, with D perhaps TRBD1 (5 bases). With 5 bases removed from V and 3 bases from J, the gap between germline ends came to 16 bases. This CDR3 is 16 amino acids long. Per the germline V gene, CDR1 is LNHDA and CDR2 is SQIVND (reference sequence). In DNA form, the CDR3 reads TGTGCCAGTAGTGCCCTGGACATCCCAGCTAATGAAAAACTGTTTTTT. It yields the protein CASSALDIPANEKLFF.

V and J are TRBV7-8 and TRBJ2-7; D gene unclear. CDR1 and CDR2 (germline): SGHVS, FQNEAQ. The ends were cut back, 5 bases at V and 6 bases at J, with 32 bases in the middle. CDR3 length: 19 amino acids. The DNA of the CDR3 is TGTGCCAGCAGCCCCTCGGCGGTCTCCGCCCCAATCTTACAAGGCGAGCAGTACTTC. Amino acids: CASSPSAVSAPILQGEQYF.